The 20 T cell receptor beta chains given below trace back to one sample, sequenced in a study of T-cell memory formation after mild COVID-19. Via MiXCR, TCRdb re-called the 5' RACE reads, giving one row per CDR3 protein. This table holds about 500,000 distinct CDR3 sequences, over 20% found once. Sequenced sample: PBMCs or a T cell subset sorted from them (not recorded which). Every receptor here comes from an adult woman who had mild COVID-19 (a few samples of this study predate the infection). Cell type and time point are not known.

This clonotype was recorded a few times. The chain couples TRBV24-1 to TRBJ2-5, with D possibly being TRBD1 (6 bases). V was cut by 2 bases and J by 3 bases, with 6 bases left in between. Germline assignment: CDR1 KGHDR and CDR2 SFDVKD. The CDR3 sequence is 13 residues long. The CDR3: CATSDWTEETQYF. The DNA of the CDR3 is TGTGCCACCAGTGATTGGACAGAAGAGACCCAGTACTTC.

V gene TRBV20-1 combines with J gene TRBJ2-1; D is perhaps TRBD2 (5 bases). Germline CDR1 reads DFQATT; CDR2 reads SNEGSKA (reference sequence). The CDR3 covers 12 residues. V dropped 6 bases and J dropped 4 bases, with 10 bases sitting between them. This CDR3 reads CSAGKRYNEQFF. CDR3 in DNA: TGCAGTGCCGGTAAGCGGTACAATGAGCAGTTCTTC.

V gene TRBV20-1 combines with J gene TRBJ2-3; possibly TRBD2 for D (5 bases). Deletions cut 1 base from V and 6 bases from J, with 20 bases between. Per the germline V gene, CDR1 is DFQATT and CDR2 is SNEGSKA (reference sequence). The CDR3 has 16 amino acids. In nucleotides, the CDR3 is TGCAGTGCTAGAGTGATAGAGGGTCCGACCTGGGATACGCAGTATTTT. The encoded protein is CSARVIEGPTWDTQYF.

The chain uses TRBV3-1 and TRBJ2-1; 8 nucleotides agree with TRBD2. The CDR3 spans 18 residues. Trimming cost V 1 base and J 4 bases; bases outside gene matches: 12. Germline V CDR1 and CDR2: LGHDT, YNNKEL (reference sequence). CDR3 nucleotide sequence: TGTGCCAGCAGCCAAGGAGCGGGGGCATCCTTAGAGTACAATGAGCAGTTCTTC. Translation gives CASSQGAGASLEYNEQFF.

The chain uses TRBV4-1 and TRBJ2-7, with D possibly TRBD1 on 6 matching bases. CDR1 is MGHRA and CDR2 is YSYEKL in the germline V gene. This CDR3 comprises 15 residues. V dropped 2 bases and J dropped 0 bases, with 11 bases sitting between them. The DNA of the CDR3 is TGCGCCAGCAGCCAATACACAGGGAGCTCCTACGAGCAGTACTTC. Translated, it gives CASSQYTGSSYEQYF.

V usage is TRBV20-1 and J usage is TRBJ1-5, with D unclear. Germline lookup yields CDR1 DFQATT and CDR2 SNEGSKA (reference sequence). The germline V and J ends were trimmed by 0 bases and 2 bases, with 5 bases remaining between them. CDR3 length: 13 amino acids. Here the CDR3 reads CSARDGGNQPQHF. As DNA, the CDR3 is TGCAGTGCTAGAGATGGGGGCAATCAGCCCCAGCATTTT.

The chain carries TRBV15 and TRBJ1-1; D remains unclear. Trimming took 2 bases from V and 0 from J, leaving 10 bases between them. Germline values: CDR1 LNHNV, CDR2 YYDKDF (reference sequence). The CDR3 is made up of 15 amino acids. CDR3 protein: CATSRPDGLNTEAFF. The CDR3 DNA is TGTGCCACCAGCAGACCGGACGGATTGAACACTGAAGCTTTCTTT.

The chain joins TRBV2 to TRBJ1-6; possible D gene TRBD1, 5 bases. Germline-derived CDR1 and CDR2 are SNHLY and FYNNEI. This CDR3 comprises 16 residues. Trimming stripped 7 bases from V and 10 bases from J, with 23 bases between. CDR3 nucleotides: TGTGCCAGCAACAAACGCGGGGGGGTGATTCCCTCACCCCTCCACTTT. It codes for CASNKRGGVIPSPLHF.

The CDR3 region has the DNA TGCAGTGCTAGAGATCAATACCGGCCAGACCATTGGGATGAGCAGTTCTTC. Residues: CSARDQYRPDHWDEQFF. The V and J genes are TRBV20-1 and TRBJ2-1; unclear D gene. In germline, CDR1 is DFQATT, CDR2 SNEGSKA (reference sequence). The CDR3 loop spans 17 amino acids. Trimming took 0 bases from V and 8 from J, leaving 23 bases between them.

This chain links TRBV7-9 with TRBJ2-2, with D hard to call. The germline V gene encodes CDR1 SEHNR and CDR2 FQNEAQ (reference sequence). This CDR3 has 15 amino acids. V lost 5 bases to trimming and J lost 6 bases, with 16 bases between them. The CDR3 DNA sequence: TGTGCCAGCAGCACAAGGACCCCAAGGTCCGGGGAGCTGTTTTTT. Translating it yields CASSTRTPRSGELFF.

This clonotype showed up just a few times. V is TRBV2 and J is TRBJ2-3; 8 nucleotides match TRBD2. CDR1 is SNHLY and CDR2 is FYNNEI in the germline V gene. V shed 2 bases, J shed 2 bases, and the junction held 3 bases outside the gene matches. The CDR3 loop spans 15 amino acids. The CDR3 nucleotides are TGTGCCAGCAGTGAAAGGCGGGGGGCCACAGATACGCAGTATTTT. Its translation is CASSERRGATDTQYF.

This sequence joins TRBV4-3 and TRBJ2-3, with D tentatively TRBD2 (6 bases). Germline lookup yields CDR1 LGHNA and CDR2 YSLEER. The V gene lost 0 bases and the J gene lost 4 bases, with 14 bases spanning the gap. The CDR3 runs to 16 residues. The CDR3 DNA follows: TGCGCCAGCAGCCAAGACAAGCGGGTGACTCCAGATACGCAGTATTTT. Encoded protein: CASSQDKRVTPDTQYF.

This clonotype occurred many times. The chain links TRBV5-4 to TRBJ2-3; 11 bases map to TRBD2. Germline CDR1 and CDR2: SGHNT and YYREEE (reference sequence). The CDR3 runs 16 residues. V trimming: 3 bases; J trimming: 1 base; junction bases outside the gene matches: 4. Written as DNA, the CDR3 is TGTGCCAGCAGCTCACGACTAGCGGGACGCACAGATACGCAGTATTTT. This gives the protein CASSSRLAGRTDTQYF.

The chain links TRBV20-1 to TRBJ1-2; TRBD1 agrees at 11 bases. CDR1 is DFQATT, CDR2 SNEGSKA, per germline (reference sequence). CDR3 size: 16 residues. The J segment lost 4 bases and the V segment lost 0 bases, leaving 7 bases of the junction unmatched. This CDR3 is CSARDRPDRGLYGYTF. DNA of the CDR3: TGCAGTGCTAGAGATCGGCCGGACAGGGGGCTCTATGGCTACACCTTC.

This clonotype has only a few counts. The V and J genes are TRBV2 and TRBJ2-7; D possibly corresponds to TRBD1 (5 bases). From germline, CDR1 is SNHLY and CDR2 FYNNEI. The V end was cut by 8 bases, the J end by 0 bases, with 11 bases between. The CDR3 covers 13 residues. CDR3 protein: CASQAGLSYEQYF. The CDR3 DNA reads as TGTGCCAGCCAGGCAGGGCTCTCCTACGAGCAGTACTTC.

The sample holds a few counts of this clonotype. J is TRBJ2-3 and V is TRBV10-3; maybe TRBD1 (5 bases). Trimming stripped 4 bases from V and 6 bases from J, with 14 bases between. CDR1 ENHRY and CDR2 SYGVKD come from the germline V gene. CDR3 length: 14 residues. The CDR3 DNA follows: TGTGCCATCAGTGTAGAAAGGGGCCGGGATACGCAGTATTTT. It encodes CAISVERGRDTQYF.

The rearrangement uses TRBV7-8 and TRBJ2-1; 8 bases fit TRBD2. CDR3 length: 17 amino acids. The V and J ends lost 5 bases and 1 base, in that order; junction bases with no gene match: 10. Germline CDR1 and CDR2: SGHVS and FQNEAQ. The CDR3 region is CASSTSPAGESYNEQFF. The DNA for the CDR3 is TGTGCCAGCAGCACCAGCCCAGCGGGGGAATCCTACAATGAGCAGTTCTTC.

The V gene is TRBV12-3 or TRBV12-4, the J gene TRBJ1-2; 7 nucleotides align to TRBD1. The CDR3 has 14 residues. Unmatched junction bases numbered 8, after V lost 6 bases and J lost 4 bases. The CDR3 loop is CASRTGTALYGYTF. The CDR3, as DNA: TGTGCCAGCAGGACCGGGACAGCGCTCTATGGCTACACCTTC.

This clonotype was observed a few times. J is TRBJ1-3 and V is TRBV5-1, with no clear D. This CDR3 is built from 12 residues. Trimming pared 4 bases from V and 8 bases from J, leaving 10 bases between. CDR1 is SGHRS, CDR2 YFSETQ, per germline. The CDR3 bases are TGCGCCAGCAGCATCGGCGGCGACACCATATATTTT. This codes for CASSIGGDTIYF.

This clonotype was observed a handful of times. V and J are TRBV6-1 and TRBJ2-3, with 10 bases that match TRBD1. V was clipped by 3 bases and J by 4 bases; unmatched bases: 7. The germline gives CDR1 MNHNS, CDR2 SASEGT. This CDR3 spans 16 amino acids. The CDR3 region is CASSERQGARADTQYF. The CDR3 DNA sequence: TGTGCCAGCAGTGAGAGACAGGGGGCGCGGGCAGATACGCAGTATTTT.